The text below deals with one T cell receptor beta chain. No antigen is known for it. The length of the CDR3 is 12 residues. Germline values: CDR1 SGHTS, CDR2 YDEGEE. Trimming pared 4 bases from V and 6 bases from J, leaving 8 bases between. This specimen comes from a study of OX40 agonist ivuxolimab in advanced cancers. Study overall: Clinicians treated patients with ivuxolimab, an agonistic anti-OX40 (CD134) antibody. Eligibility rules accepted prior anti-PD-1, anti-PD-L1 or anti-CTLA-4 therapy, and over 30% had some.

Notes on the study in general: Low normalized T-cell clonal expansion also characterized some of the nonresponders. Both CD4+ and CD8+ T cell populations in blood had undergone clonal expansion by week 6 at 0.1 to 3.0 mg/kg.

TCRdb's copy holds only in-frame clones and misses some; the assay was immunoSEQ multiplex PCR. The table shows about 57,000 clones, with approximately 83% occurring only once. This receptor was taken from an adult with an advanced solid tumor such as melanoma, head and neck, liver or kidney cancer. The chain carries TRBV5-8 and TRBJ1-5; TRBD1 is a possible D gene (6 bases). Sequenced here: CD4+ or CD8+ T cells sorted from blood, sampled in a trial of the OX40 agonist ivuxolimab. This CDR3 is CASSLRGQPQHF. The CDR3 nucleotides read TGTGCCAGCAGCCTCAGGGGTCAGCCCCAGCATTTT.